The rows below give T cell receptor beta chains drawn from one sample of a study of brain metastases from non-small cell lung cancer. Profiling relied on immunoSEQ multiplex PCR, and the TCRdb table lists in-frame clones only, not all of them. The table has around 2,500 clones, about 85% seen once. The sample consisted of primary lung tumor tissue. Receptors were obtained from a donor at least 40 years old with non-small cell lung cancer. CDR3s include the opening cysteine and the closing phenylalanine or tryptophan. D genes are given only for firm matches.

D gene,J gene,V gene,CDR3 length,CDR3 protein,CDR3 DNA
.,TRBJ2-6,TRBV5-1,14,CASSPVSGANVLTF,TGCGCCAGCAGCCCCGTCTCTGGGGCCAACGTCCTGACTTTC
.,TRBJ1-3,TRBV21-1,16,CASSPSGNKAGNTIYF,TGTGCCAGCAGCCCCTCTGGAAACAAGGCGGGAAACACCATATATTTT
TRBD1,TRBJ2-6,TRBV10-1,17,CASSANKGGAGANVLTF,TGCGCCAGTTCGGCGAACAAAGGGGGCGCCGGGGCCAACGTCCTGACTTTC
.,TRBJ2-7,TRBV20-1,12,CSASPGNYEQYF,TGCAGTGCTAGTCCGGGAAACTATGAGCAGTACTTC
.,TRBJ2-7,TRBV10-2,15,CASSESSGMGYEQYF,TGCGCCAGCAGTGAATCGAGCGGAATGGGCTACGAGCAGTACTTC
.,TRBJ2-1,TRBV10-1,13,CASSDGQSNEQFF,TGCGCCAGCAGTGACGGACAGAGCAATGAGCAGTTCTTC
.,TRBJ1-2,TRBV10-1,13,CASMDRGNYGYTF,TGCGCCAGCATGGACAGAGGTAACTATGGCTACACCTTC
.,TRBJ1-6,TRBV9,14,CASSGTGFGSPLHF,TGTGCTAGCAGCGGAACAGGGTTCGGTTCACCCCTCCACTTT
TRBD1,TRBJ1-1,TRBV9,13,CACATGYNTEAFF,TGTGCCTGCGCGACAGGGTACAACACTGAAGCTTTCTTT
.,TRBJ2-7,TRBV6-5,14,CASSYSTHSYEQYF,TGTGCCAGCAGTTACTCGACTCACTCCTACGAGCAGTACTTC
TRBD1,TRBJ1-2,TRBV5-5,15,CASSLRQGVMRGYIF,TGTGCCAGCAGCCTGCGACAGGGGGTTATGCGTGGCTACATTTTC
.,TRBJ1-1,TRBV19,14,CASSIPGMNTEAFF,TGTGCCAGTAGTATCCCCGGGATGAACACTGAAGCTTTCTTT
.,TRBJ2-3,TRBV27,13,CASSRQFADTQYF,TGTGCCAGCAGTCGACAGTTTGCCGATACGCAGTATTTT
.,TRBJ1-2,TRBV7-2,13,CVSSPYPNYGYTF,TGTGTCAGCAGCCCGTACCCTAATTATGGCTACACCTTC
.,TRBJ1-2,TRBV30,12,CAWRIGNYGYTF,TGTGCCTGGAGGATTGGAAACTATGGCTACACCTTC